This T cell receptor (beta chain) stems from a study of cytomegalovirus exposure and HLA in healthy donors. General study findings and limits: An observed cluster of highly shared sequence variants was recorded as a likely sequencing artifact.

CDR1 and CDR2 from the germline V gene are KGHSH and LQKENI. Trimming pared 0 bases from V and 1 base from J, leaving 16 bases between. This CDR3 has 17 residues. PCR involved 60 Vbeta and 13 Jbeta primers. TCRdb's copy holds only in-frame clones and misses some; the assay was immunoSEQ multiplex PCR. This sample yields some 88,000 clones, of which less than 65% are seen a single time; approximately 6% belongs to the top ten. On this clone itself: Its antigen is as yet unknown.

The TCR sequence derives from a woman aged 25 to 39 in good health and CMV-seronegative. Sequenced material: PBMCs. The chain couples TRBV18 to TRBJ2-7; a weak D match, TRBD2 (5 bases). The CDR3, as DNA: TGTGCCAGCTCACCACCCAAAAACCCGAGACTATCCTACGAGCAGTACTTC. Its translation is CASSPPKNPRLSYEQYF.